The clone carrying this T cell receptor beta chain turned up a few times. Antigen specificity is unknown. This entry comes from a study of cytotoxic CD8 clonotypes in ibrutinib-treated CLL. Study as a whole: Following a median roughly 12 months of treatment, with a range of 6 to 36, response samples were taken.

Genomic DNA for TCR beta libraries, 1.5 to 2 micrograms, came from cryopreserved PBMCs. The CDR3 sequence is 15 residues long. Germline V gene data show CDR1 as SGHTA and CDR2 as FQGNSA. Losses at the gene ends were 1 base for V and 7 bases for J; bases not matched to a gene: 7. Method: immunoSEQ multiplex PCR; TCRdb's copy keeps in-frame clones and lacks some. The sample shows 49,000 or so clones, approximately 53% of them seen only once. The study's findings and limits: At baseline, clonality was higher than in age-matched healthy donors and correlated with CD8+ counts. Having risen at ibrutinib response, clonality had fallen back toward baseline by progression.

The TCR was taken from a human donor with chronic lymphocytic leukemia. The chain has TRBV7-2 and TRBJ2-7, with 10 bases identical to TRBD2. The source material was PBMCs, sampled after 12 months of ibrutinib treatment. This chain's CDR3 is CASSLGASGRWEQYF. Here the CDR3 DNA reads TGTGCCAGCAGCTTAGGGGCTAGCGGGAGATGGGAGCAGTACTTC.